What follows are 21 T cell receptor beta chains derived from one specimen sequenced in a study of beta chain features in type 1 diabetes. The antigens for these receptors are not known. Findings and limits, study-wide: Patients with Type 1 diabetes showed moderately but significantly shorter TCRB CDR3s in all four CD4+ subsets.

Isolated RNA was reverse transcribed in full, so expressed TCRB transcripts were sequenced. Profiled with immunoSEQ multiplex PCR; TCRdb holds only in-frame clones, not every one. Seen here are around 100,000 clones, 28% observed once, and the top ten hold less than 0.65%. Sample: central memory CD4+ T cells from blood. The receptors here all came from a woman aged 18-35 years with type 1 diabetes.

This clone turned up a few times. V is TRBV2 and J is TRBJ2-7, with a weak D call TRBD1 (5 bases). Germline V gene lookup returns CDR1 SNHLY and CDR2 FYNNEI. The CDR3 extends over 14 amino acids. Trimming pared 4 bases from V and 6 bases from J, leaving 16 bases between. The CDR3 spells CASSGSQGVAEQYF. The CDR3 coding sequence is TGTGCCAGCAGTGGAAGTCAGGGTGTCGCCGAGCAGTACTTC.

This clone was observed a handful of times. The CDR3 nucleotides read TGTGCCAGCAGGTCCGGGACAGGAGAAAAACTGTTTTTT. Protein product: CASRSGTGEKLFF. The J gene is TRBJ1-4, the V gene TRBV2; 8 nucleotides align to TRBD1. From germline, CDR1 is SNHLY and CDR2 FYNNEI. The CDR3 is 13 residues long. V shed 6 bases, J shed 8 bases, and the junction held 5 bases outside the gene matches.

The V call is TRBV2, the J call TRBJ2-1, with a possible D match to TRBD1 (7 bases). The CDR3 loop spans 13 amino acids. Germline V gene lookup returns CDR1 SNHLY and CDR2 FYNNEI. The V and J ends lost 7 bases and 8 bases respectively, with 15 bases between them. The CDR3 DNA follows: TGTGCCAGCACATCCAGGGGGGTTGATGAGCAGTTCTTC. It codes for CASTSRGVDEQFF.

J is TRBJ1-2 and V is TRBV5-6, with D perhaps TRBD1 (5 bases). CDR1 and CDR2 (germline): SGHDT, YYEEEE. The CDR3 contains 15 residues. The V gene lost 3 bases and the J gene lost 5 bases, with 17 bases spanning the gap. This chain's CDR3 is CASSSFRTPDYGYTF. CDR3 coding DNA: TGTGCCAGCAGCTCCTTTAGGACACCGGATTATGGCTACACCTTC.

This CDR3 is CASSPGTSTDTQYF. CDR3 DNA: TGTGCCAGCAGCCCAGGGACTAGCACAGATACGCAGTATTTT. The genes are TRBV7-2 and TRBJ2-3; perhaps TRBD2 as D (6 bases). V lost 5 bases and J 0 bases, leaving 9 bases between the germline ends. CDR1 is SGHTA and CDR2 is FQGNSA in the germline V gene. The length of the CDR3 is 14 residues.

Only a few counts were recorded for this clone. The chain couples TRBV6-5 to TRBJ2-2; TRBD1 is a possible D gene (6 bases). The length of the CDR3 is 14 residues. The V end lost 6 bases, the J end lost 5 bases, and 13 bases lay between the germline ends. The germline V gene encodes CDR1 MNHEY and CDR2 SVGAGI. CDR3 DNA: TGTGCCAGCAGAGCACAGGGACGGACCGGGGAGCTGTTTTTT. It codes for CASRAQGRTGELFF.

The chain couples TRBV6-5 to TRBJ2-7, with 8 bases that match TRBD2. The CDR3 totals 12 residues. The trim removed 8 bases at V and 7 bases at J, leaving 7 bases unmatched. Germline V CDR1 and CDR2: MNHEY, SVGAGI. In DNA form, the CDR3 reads TGTGCCAGCGGAGCGGGAGAGGGGGAGCAGTACGTC. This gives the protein CASGAGEGEQYV.

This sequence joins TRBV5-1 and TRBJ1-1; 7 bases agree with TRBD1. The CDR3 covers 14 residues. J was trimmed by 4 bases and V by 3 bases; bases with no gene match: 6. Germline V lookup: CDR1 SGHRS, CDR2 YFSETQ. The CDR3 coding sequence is TGCGCCAGCAGCTGGGTGACAGGGTTCACTGAAGCTTTCTTT. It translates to CASSWVTGFTEAFF.

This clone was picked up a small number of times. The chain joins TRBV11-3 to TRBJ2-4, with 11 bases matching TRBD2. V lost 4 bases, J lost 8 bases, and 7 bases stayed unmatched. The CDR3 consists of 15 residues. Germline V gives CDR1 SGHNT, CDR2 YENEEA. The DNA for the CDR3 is TGTGCCAGCAGCTACTACTTAGCGGGAGGGCACATTCAGTACTTC. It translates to CASSYYLAGGHIQYF. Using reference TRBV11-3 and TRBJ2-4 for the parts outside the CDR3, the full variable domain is EAGVVQSPRYKIIEKKQPVAFWCNPISGHNTLYWYLQNLGQGPELLIRYENEEAVDDSQLPKDRFSAERLKGVDSTLKIQPAELGDSAVYLCASSYYLAGGHIQYFGAGTRLSVL.

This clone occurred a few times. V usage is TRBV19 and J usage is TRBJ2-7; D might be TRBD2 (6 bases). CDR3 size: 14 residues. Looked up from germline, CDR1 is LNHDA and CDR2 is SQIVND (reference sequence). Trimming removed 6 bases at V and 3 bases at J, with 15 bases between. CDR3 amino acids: CASRRKPGVYEQYF. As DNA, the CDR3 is TGTGCCAGTAGACGCAAGCCGGGGGTCTACGAGCAGTACTTC.

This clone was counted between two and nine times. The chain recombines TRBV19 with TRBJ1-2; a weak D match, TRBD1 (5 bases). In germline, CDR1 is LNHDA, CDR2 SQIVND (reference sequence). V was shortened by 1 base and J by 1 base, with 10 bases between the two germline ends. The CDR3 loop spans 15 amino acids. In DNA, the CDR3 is TGTGCCAGTAGTATAGGGGGCAACAATAACTATGGCTACACCTTC. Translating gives CASSIGGNNNYGYTF.

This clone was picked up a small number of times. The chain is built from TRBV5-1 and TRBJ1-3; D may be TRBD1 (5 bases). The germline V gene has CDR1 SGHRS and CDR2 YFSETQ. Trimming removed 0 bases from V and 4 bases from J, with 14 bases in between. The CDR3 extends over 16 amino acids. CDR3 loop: CASSLGGPRYGNTIYF. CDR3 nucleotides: TGCGCCAGCAGCTTGGGGGGCCCTCGGTACGGAAACACCATATATTTT.

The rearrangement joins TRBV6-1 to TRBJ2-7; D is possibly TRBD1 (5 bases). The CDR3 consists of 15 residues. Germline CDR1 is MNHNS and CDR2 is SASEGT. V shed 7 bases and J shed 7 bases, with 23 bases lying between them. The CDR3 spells CASTPSPGSRAEQYV. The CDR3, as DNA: TGTGCCAGCACCCCCTCCCCAGGGTCCCGGGCTGAGCAGTACGTC.

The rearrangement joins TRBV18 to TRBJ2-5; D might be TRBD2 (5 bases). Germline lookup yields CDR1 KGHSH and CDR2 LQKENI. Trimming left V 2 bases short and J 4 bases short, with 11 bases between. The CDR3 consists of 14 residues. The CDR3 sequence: CASSPEGVRETQYF. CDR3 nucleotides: TGTGCCAGCTCACCAGAGGGAGTTCGAGAGACCCAGTACTTC.

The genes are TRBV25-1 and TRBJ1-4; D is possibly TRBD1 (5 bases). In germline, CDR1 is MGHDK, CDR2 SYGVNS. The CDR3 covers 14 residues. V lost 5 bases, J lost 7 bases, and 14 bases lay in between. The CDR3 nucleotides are TGTGCCAGCAGTCCCCCGGGTAGGGGTGAAAAACTGTTTTTT. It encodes CASSPPGRGEKLFF.

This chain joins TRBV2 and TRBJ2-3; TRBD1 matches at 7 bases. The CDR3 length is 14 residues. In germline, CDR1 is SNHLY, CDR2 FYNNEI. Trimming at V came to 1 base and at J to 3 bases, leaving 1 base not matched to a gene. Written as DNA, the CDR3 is TGTGCCAGCAGTGAAGGCAGGGGGACAGATACGCAGTATTTT. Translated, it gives CASSEGRGTDTQYF.

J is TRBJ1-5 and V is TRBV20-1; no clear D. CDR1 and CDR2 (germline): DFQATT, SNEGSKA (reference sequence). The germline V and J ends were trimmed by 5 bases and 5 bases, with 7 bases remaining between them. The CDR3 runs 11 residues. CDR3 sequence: CSAPFHQPQHF. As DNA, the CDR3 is TGCAGTGCTCCCTTTCATCAGCCCCAGCATTTT.

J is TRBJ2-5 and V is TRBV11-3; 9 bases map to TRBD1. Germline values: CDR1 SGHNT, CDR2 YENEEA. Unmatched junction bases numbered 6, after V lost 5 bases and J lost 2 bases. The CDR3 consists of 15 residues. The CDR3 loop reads CASSLGTGPQETQYF. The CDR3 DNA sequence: TGTGCCAGCAGCCTCGGGACAGGGCCGCAAGAGACCCAGTACTTC.

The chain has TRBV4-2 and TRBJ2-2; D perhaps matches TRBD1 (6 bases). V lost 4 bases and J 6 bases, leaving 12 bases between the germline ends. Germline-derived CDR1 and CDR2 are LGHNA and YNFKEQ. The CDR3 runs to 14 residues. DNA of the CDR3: TGTGCCAGCAGCCGTGGGGGCCTTCCCGGGGAGCTGTTTTTT. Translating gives CASSRGGLPGELFF.

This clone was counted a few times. CDR3 in DNA: TGTGCCAGCAGCGTAGCCCCTTGGGGGGAGACTGAAGCTTTCTTT. Protein: CASSVAPWGETEAFF. V is TRBV9 and J is TRBJ1-1, with a possible D match to TRBD1 (5 bases). The CDR3 has 15 residues. The germline gives CDR1 SGDLS, CDR2 YYNGEE. V shed 0 bases and J shed 5 bases, with 14 bases lying between them.

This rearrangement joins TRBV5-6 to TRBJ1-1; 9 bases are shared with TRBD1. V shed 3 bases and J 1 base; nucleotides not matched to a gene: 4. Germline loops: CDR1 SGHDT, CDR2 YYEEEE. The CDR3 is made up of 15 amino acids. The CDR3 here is CASSSDRGGNTEAFF. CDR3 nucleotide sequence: TGTGCCAGCAGCTCGGACAGGGGCGGGAACACTGAAGCTTTCTTT.